This T cell receptor beta chain was recovered during a study of blood T cell repertoires in COVID-19. Across the study: Sites across the United States, Italy and Spain contributed samples from acute and convalescent COVID-19. Sources were T cells, B-cell-depleted T cells, or PBMCs; the material itself was cDNA or gDNA.

In the authors' methods: Amplifying reference gene primers gave estimates of nucleated cell counts. TCRdb's table, derived via immunoSEQ multiplex PCR, lists solely in-frame clones and lacks some. V and J calls and clone size follow that table, whereas D and trimming were derived from the DNA. This sample has tens of thousands of clones, with approximately 89% found just once. CDR3 length equals 13 residues. V was shortened by 4 bases and J by 6 bases, with 14 bases between the two germline ends. Germline CDR1 and CDR2: SGHNT and YYREEE (reference sequence). Specimen: peripheral blood. This TCR was sampled from a man between 45 and 60 years old with acute or convalescent COVID-19. V usage is TRBV5-4 and J usage is TRBJ2-7; weak D call: TRBD2 (5 bases). The CDR3 region is CASSLDSSSEQYF. The CDR3 bases are TGTGCCAGCAGCCTGGACTCCTCTAGCGAGCAGTACTTC.